Shown below are 13 T cell receptor beta chains from a single sample sequenced in a study of CD4 and CD8 cells across lung adenocarcinoma regions. One entry per CDR3 protein, called by TCRdb with MiXCR from the PCR reads. The sample holds 5,500 to 7,000 distinct CDR3 sequences, over 40% seen once. Sequenced input: CD8+ T cells from the margin of a lung tumor. These receptors came from a male donor with lung adenocarcinoma. The CD4 and CD8 labels of this study may be unreliable.

The chain recombines TRBV27 with TRBJ2-3; no clear D gene. This CDR3 comprises 13 residues. The V gene's germline CDR1 is MNHEY and CDR2 SMNVEV (reference sequence). V was trimmed by 7 bases and J by 6 bases, leaving 14 bases between them. CDR3 sequence: CASKEQNRDTQYF. CDR3 bases: TGTGCCAGCAAGGAACAGAACCGGGATACGCAGTATTTT.

This clonotype has ten or more counts. J is TRBJ2-7 and V is TRBV12-3 or TRBV12-4; 11 bases agree with TRBD1. This CDR3 has 15 residues. V was clipped by 2 bases and J by 6 bases; unmatched bases: 6. This CDR3 reads CASSLMGQGVGEQYF. In nucleotides, the CDR3 is TGTGCCAGCAGTTTAATGGGACAGGGGGTCGGCGAGCAGTACTTC.

J is TRBJ2-3 and V is TRBV27, with 10 bases that match TRBD1. The end of the DNA aligns better with TRBJ2-7, so the J call may be wrong. Germline loops: CDR1 MNHEY, CDR2 SMNVEV (reference sequence). This CDR3 has 17 amino acids. The CDR3 loop reads CGSSLGPGTGDQDTQYF. Here the CDR3 DNA reads TGTGGTAGCAGTTTGGGGCCCGGGACAGGGGACCAAGATACGCAGTACTTC.

The chain carries TRBV25-1 and TRBJ2-5; D possibly uses TRBD1 or TRBD2 (5 bases each). The assigned J gene may be wrong: the sequence end matches TRBJ2-7 better. The CDR3 consists of 14 residues. CDR1 and CDR2 from the germline V gene are MGHDK and SYGVNS. CDR3 nucleotides: TGTGCCAGCAGACGTCCGGGACCATCGGACGAGCAGTACTTC. It yields the protein CASRRPGPSDEQYF.

As to this clonotype: A read error may produce the germline difference seen at one junction end. V usage is TRBV6-1 and J usage is TRBJ2-2; 11 bases are shared with TRBD2. In germline, CDR1 is MNHNS, CDR2 SASEGT. This CDR3 has 15 amino acids. In DNA, the CDR3 is TGTGCCAGCAGTGTTAGCGGGAGGGGCACCGGGAAGCTGTTTTTT. Amino acid sequence: CASSVSGRGTGKLFF.

V usage is TRBV11-3 and J usage is TRBJ2-1; D remains ambiguous. Germline loops: CDR1 SGHNT, CDR2 YENEEA. Trimming removed 5 bases from V and 8 bases from J, with 13 bases in between. The CDR3 contains 13 residues. Here the CDR3 DNA reads TGTGCCAGCAGCAATAACCTCGGTGATGAGCAGTTCTTC. It codes for CASSNNLGDEQFF.

This clonotype was seen at least ten times. The chain recombines TRBV6-1 with TRBJ1-2, with D hard to call. V was cut by 6 bases and J by 4 bases, with 12 bases left in between. CDR3 length: 13 amino acids. Germline CDR1 reads MNHNS; CDR2 reads SASEGT. The CDR3 sequence: CASRKDGTYGYTF. CDR3 DNA: TGTGCCAGCAGGAAGGACGGTACCTATGGCTACACCTTC.

V gene TRBV12-5 combines with J gene TRBJ2-6; D remains unclear. The J call may be mistaken, given a closer DNA end match to TRBJ2-5. Germline V gene data show CDR1 as LGHNT and CDR2 as FRNRAP. CDR3 length equals 15 residues. The CDR3 here is CASGSNVSLTETQYF. CDR3 nucleotides: TGTGCTAGTGGTTCCAACGTGAGCTTGACGGAGACCCAGTACTTC.

Relative to its sample, this clonotype is large. This chain links TRBV6-6 with TRBJ2-1; 11 nucleotides align to TRBD2. The CDR3 loop spans 15 amino acids. V trimming: 7 bases; J trimming: 8 bases; junction bases outside the gene matches: 10. Germline values: CDR1 MNHNY, CDR2 SVGAGI (reference sequence). CDR3 bases: TGTGCCAGCAACATAGAGACTAGCGGGAACGATGAGCAGTTCTTC. Protein product: CASNIETSGNDEQFF.

This clonotype was counted ten times or more. The chain couples TRBV6-5 to TRBJ1-6; 8 nucleotides align to TRBD1. V dropped 4 bases and J dropped 9; count of bases not matched to a gene: 8. CDR1 and CDR2 from the germline V gene are MNHEY and SVGAGI. The CDR3 has 15 amino acids. The CDR3 DNA reads TGTGCCAGCAGTTCCCAGGGGGCCGGGGGTTCACCCCTCCACTTT. It yields the protein CASSSQGAGGSPLHF.

This chain links TRBV7-9 with TRBJ1-2, with 7 bases lining up with TRBD1. V lost 11 bases and J lost 2; bases outside the gene matches: 8. CDR3 length: 13 residues. CDR1 and CDR2 from the germline V gene are SEHNR and FQNEAQ (reference sequence). The CDR3 protein is CAGRGPGNYGYTF. In nucleotides, the CDR3 is TGTGCCGGGAGGGGGCCGGGAAACTATGGCTACACCTTC.

This clonotype showed up many times. The V and J genes are TRBV11-3 and TRBJ2-2; 14 bases map to TRBD2. This CDR3 is 17 amino acids long. Germline V gives CDR1 SGHNT, CDR2 YENEEA. The ends lost 4 bases at V and 7 bases at J; junction bases unmatched: 8. As DNA, the CDR3 is TGTGCCAGCAGCTCAGGGACTAGCGGGAGCCGTGGCGGGGAGCTGTTTTTT. This sequence encodes CASSSGTSGSRGGELFF.

This clonotype has a count of ten or more. The chain links TRBV6-1 to TRBJ2-3; 8 bases fit TRBD2. J lost 0 bases, V lost 5 bases, and 7 bases had no gene match. The CDR3 spans 16 residues. The V gene's germline CDR1 is MNHNS and CDR2 SASEGT. The CDR3 nucleotides are TGTGCCAGCAGTAAACGGGGCGGGGGGAGCACAGATACGCAGTATTTT. Its translation is CASSKRGGGSTDTQYF.